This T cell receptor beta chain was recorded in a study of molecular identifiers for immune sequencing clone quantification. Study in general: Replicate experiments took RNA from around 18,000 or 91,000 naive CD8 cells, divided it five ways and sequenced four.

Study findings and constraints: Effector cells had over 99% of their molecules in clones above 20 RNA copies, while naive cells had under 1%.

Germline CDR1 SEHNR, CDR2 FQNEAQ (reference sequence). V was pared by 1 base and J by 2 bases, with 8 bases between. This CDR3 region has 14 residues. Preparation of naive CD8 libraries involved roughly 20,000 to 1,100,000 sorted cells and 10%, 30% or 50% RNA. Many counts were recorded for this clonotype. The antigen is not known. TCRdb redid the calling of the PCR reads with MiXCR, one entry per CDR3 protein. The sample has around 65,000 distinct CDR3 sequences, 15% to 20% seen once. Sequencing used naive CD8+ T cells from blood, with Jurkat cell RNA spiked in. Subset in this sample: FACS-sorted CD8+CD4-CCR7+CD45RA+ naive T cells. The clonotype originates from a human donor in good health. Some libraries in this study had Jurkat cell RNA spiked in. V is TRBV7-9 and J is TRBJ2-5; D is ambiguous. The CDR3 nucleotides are TGTGCCAGCAGCTTAGAGGGCTTTCAAGAGACCCAGTACTTC. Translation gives CASSLEGFQETQYF.